The 24 T cell receptor beta chains reported below all come from one sample, sequenced in a study of cytomegalovirus exposure and HLA in healthy donors. The study ran its PCR with 60 Vbeta and 13 Jbeta primers. Some clones are missing from TCRdb's copy, which holds only in-frame ones; the method was immunoSEQ multiplex PCR. Of about 120,000 clones in the sample, roughly four fifths were seen once. The source material was PBMCs. These receptors originate from a man aged 50 or older in good health and CMV-seropositive.

This clone was counted a few times. The V and J genes are TRBV11-3 and TRBJ2-5, with 10 bases fitting TRBD1. CDR1 and CDR2 (germline): SGHNT, YENEEA. J lost 2 bases, V lost 8 bases, and 5 bases had no gene match. The CDR3 totals 14 residues. CDR3 in DNA: TGTGCCAGCTCCGGGACAGGGGAACAAGAGACCCAGTACTTC. Translating it yields CASSGTGEQETQYF. The full variable domain, completed using reference TRBV11-3 and TRBJ2-5, is EAGVVQSPRYKIIEKKQPVAFWCNPISGHNTLYWYLQNLGQGPELLIRYENEEAVDDSQLPKDRFSAERLKGVDSTLKIQPAELGDSAVYLCASSGTGEQETQYFGPGTRLLVL.

The chain combines TRBV5-8 with TRBJ1-6; D gene uncertain. V gave up 5 bases and J gave up 7 bases, with 19 bases separating them. CDR3 length: 16 residues. Germline CDR1 reads SGHTS; CDR2 reads YDEGEE. The CDR3 loop reads CASRSAIVGSNSPLHF. CDR3 nucleotide sequence: TGTGCCAGCAGATCGGCGATAGTTGGGAGCAATTCACCCCTCCACTTT.

V and J are TRBV19 and TRBJ2-5, with a possible D match to TRBD1 (6 bases). TRBJ2-7 explains the end of the DNA better; the J call may be wrong. CDR1 is LNHDA, CDR2 SQIVND, per germline (reference sequence). The CDR3 consists of 12 residues. Written as DNA, the CDR3 is TGTGCCAGTAGTATAGGAGGGGGCGAGCAGTACTTC. This translates into CASSIGGGEQYF.

Comments on this clone: Relative to the germline gene, one junction end is altered; a read error may explain this. The V and J genes are TRBV28 and TRBJ1-2; D gene uncertain. This CDR3 contains 15 residues. Germline V lookup: CDR1 MDHEN, CDR2 SYDVKM. CDR3 nucleotide sequence: TGTGCCAGCAATTCTAGGGCCAGGACTAACTATGTCTACACCTTC. It is translated as CASNSRARTNYVYTF.

This clone was seen only a few times. This chain joins TRBV9 and TRBJ1-4, with 7 positions matching TRBD1. Trimming removed 4 bases from V and 2 bases from J; junction bases left unmatched: 8. The CDR3 is 16 amino acids. Germline V gives CDR1 SGDLS, CDR2 YYNGEE. CDR3 protein: CASSPRQGVTNEKLFF. The CDR3 coding sequence is TGTGCCAGCAGCCCTAGACAGGGAGTGACTAATGAAAAACTGTTTTTT.

The chain couples TRBV7-2 to TRBJ2-7, with 10 bases fitting TRBD2. This CDR3 spans 14 amino acids. Germline-derived CDR1 and CDR2 are SGHTA and FQGNSA. V shed 5 bases and J 4 bases; nucleotides not matched to a gene: 5. The CDR3 sequence is CASSRAGGPYEQYF. CDR3 coding DNA: TGTGCCAGCAGCCGAGCGGGGGGGCCTTACGAGCAGTACTTC.

The rearrangement joins TRBV5-1 to TRBJ1-1, with 9 bases fitting TRBD1. The CDR3 is 14 residues long. The germline CDR1 and CDR2 sequences are SGHRS and YFSETQ. V dropped 5 bases and J dropped 0; count of bases not matched to a gene: 2. CDR3: CASRGTGMNTEAFF. DNA for the CDR3: TGCGCCAGCAGAGGGACAGGGATGAACACTGAAGCTTTCTTT.

The chain combines TRBV19 with TRBJ1-6, with 9 nucleotides matching TRBD1. Germline CDR1 LNHDA, CDR2 SQIVND (reference sequence). Trimming at V came to 7 bases and at J to 6 bases, leaving 4 bases not matched to a gene. CDR3 length: 14 amino acids. CDR3 bases: TGTGCCAGTAAGGGACAGGGAATTAATTCACCCCTCCACTTT. It is translated as CASKGQGINSPLHF.

V and J are TRBV28 and TRBJ1-5; TRBD1 is a possible D gene (6 bases). Trimming took 5 bases from V and 2 from J, leaving 13 bases between them. This CDR3 contains 15 residues. Germline assignment: CDR1 MDHEN and CDR2 SYDVKM. DNA for the CDR3: TGTGCCAGCAGTGAAAGACAGGTAGGCAATCAGCCCCAGCATTTT. Amino acids: CASSERQVGNQPQHF.

This chain uses TRBV6-6 with TRBJ2-3; D ambiguous. The V gene lost 8 bases and the J gene lost 2 bases, with 14 bases spanning the gap. Germline V gene lookup returns CDR1 MNHNY and CDR2 SVGAGI (reference sequence). CDR3 length equals 14 residues. CDR3 amino acids: CASARLGPTDTQYF. DNA of the CDR3: TGTGCCAGCGCCAGACTCGGCCCCACAGATACGCAGTATTTT.

The genes are TRBV4-1 and TRBJ1-5; D remains ambiguous. This CDR3 region has 14 residues. Germline CDR1 reads MGHRA; CDR2 reads YSYEKL. Between the trimmed V and J ends, which lost 3 bases and 0 bases, there was a span of 6 bases. CDR3: CASSHVNSNQPQHF. CDR3 coding DNA: TGCGCCAGCAGCCACGTTAATAGCAATCAGCCCCAGCATTTT.

The J gene is TRBJ2-7, the V gene TRBV2; tentatively, D is TRBD1 (6 bases). The length of the CDR3 is 13 residues. The V and J ends lost 7 bases and 2 bases respectively, with 12 bases between them. Germline-derived CDR1 and CDR2 are SNHLY and FYNNEI. The CDR3 DNA is TGTGCCAGCAACAGGGCCTTTACCTACGAGCAGTACTTC. It specifies CASNRAFTYEQYF.

The chain has TRBV2 and TRBJ1-5; 7 bases match TRBD1. This CDR3 spans 15 amino acids. CDR1 SNHLY and CDR2 FYNNEI come from the germline V gene. V lost 7 bases to trimming and J lost 7 bases; unmatched junction nucleotides: 13. The CDR3 sequence: CASTLQGGAQQPQHF. Written as DNA, the CDR3 is TGTGCCAGCACCCTCCAGGGGGGTGCCCAACAGCCCCAGCATTTT.

The chain is built from TRBV11-2 and TRBJ2-2, with D possibly TRBD1 on 6 matching bases. Per germline, CDR1 SGHAT and CDR2 FQNNGV. The germline V and J ends were trimmed by 0 bases and 4 bases, with 9 bases remaining between them. This CDR3 spans 15 amino acids. This chain's CDR3 is CASSLEGHLTGELFF. CDR3 nucleotides: TGTGCCAGCAGCTTAGAGGGACACCTCACCGGGGAGCTGTTTTTT.

CDR3 bases: TGCGCCAGCAGCGTTGCAGGGGAAAGCACTGAAGCTTTCTTT. Encoded protein: CASSVAGESTEAFF. V is TRBV5-1 and J is TRBJ1-1; D perhaps matches TRBD1 (6 bases). The CDR3 totals 14 residues. Germline V CDR1 and CDR2: SGHRS, YFSETQ. V was trimmed by 4 bases and J by 4 bases, leaving 14 bases between them.

The rearrangement links TRBV4-1 to TRBJ1-4; no clear D gene. CDR1 is MGHRA and CDR2 is YSYEKL in the germline V gene. Trimming removed 3 bases at V and 8 bases at J, with 22 bases between. The CDR3 contains 17 residues. CDR3 loop: CASSHAPNRGFGEKLFF. The CDR3 bases are TGCGCCAGCAGCCATGCTCCTAATCGGGGATTCGGGGAAAAACTGTTTTTT.

CDR3 bases: TGTGCCAGCAGTCTAAATCCCCAAGTTGTCGAGCAGTACTTC. It encodes CASSLNPQVVEQYF. The chain links TRBV27 to TRBJ2-7, with D unclear. Trimming removed 5 bases from V and 6 bases from J, with 17 bases in between. The CDR3 runs to 14 residues. CDR1 and CDR2 from the germline V gene are MNHEY and SMNVEV (reference sequence).

This chain links TRBV5-6 with TRBJ2-5, with TRBD2 identical over 11 bases. This CDR3 is built from 16 residues. Trimming cost V 0 bases and J 0 bases; bases outside gene matches: 1. The V gene's germline CDR1 is SGHDT and CDR2 YYEEEE. CDR3 DNA: TGTGCCAGCAGCTTGGTGGGACTAGCGGACCAAGAGACCCAGTACTTC. It translates to CASSLVGLADQETQYF.

The chain recombines TRBV7-8 with TRBJ2-5; D is possibly TRBD2 (5 bases). Trimming shortened V by 6 bases and J by 3 bases, and 8 bases separated the two germline ends. CDR1 is SGHVS and CDR2 is FQNEAQ in the germline V gene. The CDR3 sequence is 12 residues long. CDR3 region: CASRRAEETQYF. CDR3 nucleotide sequence: TGTGCCAGCAGGCGGGCGGAAGAGACCCAGTACTTC.

This chain uses TRBV7-2 with TRBJ1-1, with D tentatively TRBD1 (6 bases). Trimming left V 4 bases short and J 11 bases short, with 17 bases between. The CDR3 has 13 amino acids. CDR1 is SGHTA and CDR2 is FQGNSA in the germline V gene. The CDR3 reads CASSSDRSLGAFF. The CDR3 coding sequence is TGTGCCAGCAGCTCAGACAGGAGTTTAGGGGCTTTCTTT.

The rearrangement uses TRBV7-9 and TRBJ2-2; D ambiguous. V was shortened by 2 bases and J by 0 bases, with 4 bases between the two germline ends. Germline V gives CDR1 SEHNR, CDR2 FQNEAQ (reference sequence). This CDR3 has 14 residues. The CDR3: CASSLKPNTGELFF. In DNA, the CDR3 is TGTGCCAGCAGCTTAAAGCCGAACACCGGGGAGCTGTTTTTT.

The chain uses TRBV10-3 and TRBJ2-7; 12 positions match TRBD2. The length of the CDR3 is 16 residues. The V segment lost 5 bases and the J segment 4 bases; nucleotides outside the gene matches: 9. Germline CDR1 and CDR2: ENHRY and SYGVKD. CDR3 protein: CAISRLAGVREYEQYF. CDR3 DNA: TGTGCCATCAGTAGACTAGCGGGGGTACGGGAGTACGAGCAGTACTTC.

Details on this clone: Relative to the germline gene, one junction end is altered; a read error may explain this. V and J are TRBV7-7 and TRBJ2-5; D perhaps matches TRBD1 (6 bases). The CDR3 has 13 residues. Germline V CDR1 and CDR2: SSHAT, FNYEAQ (reference sequence). CDR3 sequence (DNA): TGTGCTAGCAGCGTGGACAGTGAAGAGACCCAGTACTTC. Amino acids: CASSVDSEETQYF.

The chain combines TRBV2 with TRBJ2-7, with 9 bases that match TRBD2. The CDR3 extends over 15 amino acids. Germline CDR1 SNHLY, CDR2 FYNNEI. V dropped 5 bases and J dropped 3; count of bases not matched to a gene: 8. DNA of the CDR3: TGTGCCAGCAGTACGTTGGCGGGAGGGGGCTACGAGCAGTACTTC. Protein product: CASSTLAGGGYEQYF.